Shown below are 28 T cell receptor beta chains from a single sample sequenced in a study of Graves' ophthalmopathy and Graves' hyperthyroidism. Amplified material comprised TCR beta CDR3 regions derived from RNA transcripts. HTBI primers served in a first-round RT-PCR, which a second-round multiplex PCR followed. TCRdb ran MiXCR on the multiplex PCR reads and lists one entry per CDR3 protein. The repertoire has approximately 640,000 distinct CDR3 sequences, about 38% of them found once; the top ten carry more than 2.5%. Sample: peripheral blood. The receptor source for this set is an adult man with Graves' ophthalmopathy.

This chain uses TRBV4-2 with TRBJ2-1; maybe TRBD2 (6 bases). This CDR3 has 14 residues. Germline CDR1 reads LGHNA; CDR2 reads YNFKEQ. Trimming removed 1 base at V and 4 bases at J, with 8 bases between. The chain's CDR3 is CASSQVGGYNEQFF. CDR3 DNA sequence: TGTGCCAGCAGCCAAGTGGGAGGATACAATGAGCAGTTCTTC.

This clonotype was picked up many times. The J gene is TRBJ1-2, the V gene TRBV7-8; D perhaps matches TRBD1 (6 bases). The CDR3 is 12 residues long. Germline CDR1 is SGHVS and CDR2 is FQNEAQ. V lost 10 bases to trimming and J lost 8 bases, with 17 bases between them. The CDR3 DNA follows: TGTGCCACCACTTCAGGGGCGGGGGGCTACACCTTC. It codes for CATTSGAGGYTF.

Note on this clonotype: Since the CDR3 does not end with the conserved phenylalanine or tryptophan, this likely comes from a read error. No DNA is shown, since the ends of the CDR3 on it are uncertain; the CDR3 is the one TCRdb lists. V is TRBV2 and J is TRBJ2-6. The CDR3 length equals 8 residues, ends included. Germline loops: CDR1 SNHLY, CDR2 FYNNEI. The CDR3 protein is CASSEMSS.

This clonotype was counted between two and nine times. This chain links TRBV19 with TRBJ2-7, with 8 bases fitting TRBD2. The CDR3 length is 15 residues. Germline V CDR1 and CDR2: LNHDA, SQIVND (reference sequence). V shed 0 bases and J 3 bases; nucleotides not matched to a gene: 4. The CDR3 loop reads CASSIDRAGDYEQYF. In nucleotides, the CDR3 is TGTGCCAGTAGTATAGATCGAGCGGGGGACTACGAGCAGTACTTC.

In regard to this clonotype: The junction and the germline gene differ at one end; a read error may be behind it. The chain uses TRBV25-1 and TRBJ1-5; D call uncertain. This CDR3 comprises 15 residues. The germline gives CDR1 MGHDK, CDR2 SYGVNS. CDR3 coding DNA: TGCGCCAGCAGCCAAGTACGGGGTGGCAATCAGCCCCAGCATTTT. It translates to CASSQVRGGNQPQHF.

This clonotype was found many times. The rearrangement links TRBV29-1 to TRBJ1-1; D may be TRBD1 (5 bases). V dropped 5 bases and J dropped 4 bases, with 8 bases sitting between them. The CDR3 covers 11 residues. Germline V CDR1 and CDR2: SQVTM, ANQGSEA. The CDR3 reads CSVQGSTEAFF. The CDR3, as DNA: TGCAGCGTTCAGGGTAGCACTGAAGCTTTCTTT.

As regards this clonotype: The germline gene is not matched at one end of the junction; a read error may be the cause. The chain carries TRBV25-1 and TRBJ2-6; 9 positions match TRBD1. Germline V gene lookup returns CDR1 MGHDK and CDR2 SYGVNS. The CDR3 has 13 residues. CDR3 residues: CASSESGTGRLAF. In nucleotides, the CDR3 is TGTGCCAGCAGTGAATCTGGGACAGGGCGTCTAGCTTTC.

This clonotype was detected many times. J is TRBJ1-2 and V is TRBV4-1; D not resolved. V lost 3 bases to trimming and J lost 4 bases, with 12 bases between them. The CDR3 consists of 14 residues. Germline lookup yields CDR1 MGHRA and CDR2 YSYEKL. CDR3 nucleotide sequence: TGCGCCAGCAGCCATTCGGGGTCGTCCTATGGCTACACCTTC. The encoded protein is CASSHSGSSYGYTF.

This clonotype was picked up a small number of times. CDR3 nucleotide sequence: TGCAGTGCTAGAGATACGCGGTCTTGGATCTACGAGCAGTACTTC. Its translation is CSARDTRSWIYEQYF. V is TRBV20-1 and J is TRBJ2-7; D unresolved. CDR1 is DFQATT, CDR2 SNEGSKA, per germline (reference sequence). This CDR3 comprises 15 residues. Trimming left V 0 bases short and J 3 bases short, with 15 bases between.

Written as DNA, the CDR3 is TGTGCCAGCAGGGACGACAACGCCCTTAACGGCTACACCTTC. Protein: CASRDDNALNGYTF. The chain has TRBV25-1 and TRBJ1-2; D is ambiguous. The V gene lost 6 bases and the J gene lost 8 bases, with 19 bases spanning the gap. Germline-derived CDR1 and CDR2 are MGHDK and SYGVNS. CDR3 length equals 14 residues.

The sample holds many counts of this clonotype. The J gene is TRBJ1-1, the V gene TRBV5-1; no clear D gene. In germline, CDR1 is SGHRS, CDR2 YFSETQ. The CDR3 loop spans 13 amino acids. V lost 2 bases and J 9 bases, leaving 14 bases between the germline ends. CDR3 in DNA: TGCGCCAGCAGCTTCGACACGTACGGCCAAGCTTTCTTT. It is translated as CASSFDTYGQAFF. Full variable domain (missing parts from reference TRBV5-1 and TRBJ1-1): KAGVTQTPRYLIKTRGQQVTLSCSPISGHRSVSWYQQTPGQGLQFLFEYFSETQRNKGNFPGRFSGRQFSNSRSEMNVSTLELGDSALYLCASSFDTYGQAFFGQGTRLTVV.

Notes on this clonotype: This CDR3 fails to terminate in the conserved phenylalanine or tryptophan, so it likely reflects a read error. It is unclear where the CDR3 begins or ends on the DNA, so no DNA is shown, and the CDR3 is as TCRdb lists it. The chain has TRBV7-8 and TRBJ1-1. Per germline, CDR1 SGHVS and CDR2 FQNEAQ. Counting both end residues, the CDR3 totals 11 amino acids. The CDR3 region is CASSLEGRGGA.

The chain couples TRBV7-9 to TRBJ2-5; TRBD1 is a possible D gene (5 bases). CDR1 and CDR2 (germline): SEHNR, FQNEAQ (reference sequence). The V gene lost 4 bases and the J gene lost 7 bases, with 10 bases spanning the gap. The CDR3 has 12 amino acids. CDR3: CASSYGQGTQYF. As DNA, the CDR3 is TGTGCCAGCAGCTACGGCCAGGGGACCCAGTACTTC.

This clonotype has just one count. With a much larger clone just one base away, this may be a read error. The gene calls are TRBV9 and TRBJ2-2; 8 bases line up with TRBD1. CDR3 length equals 16 residues. Germline CDR1 SGDLS, CDR2 YYNGEE. Written as DNA, the CDR3 is TGTGCCGGCAGCGTATCCAGGGGGCTGAGAACCGGGGAGCTGTTTTTT. This gives the protein CAGSVSRGLRTGELFF.

A note on this clonotype: One junction end disagrees with the germline gene, perhaps due to a read error. The gene calls are TRBV7-9 and TRBJ1-4, with 9 bases that match TRBD1. From germline, CDR1 is SEHNR and CDR2 FQNEAQ (reference sequence). The CDR3 contains 15 residues. The CDR3 sequence is CASSSGQGPNVKLFF. CDR3 coding DNA: TGTGCCAGCAGCTCAGGACAGGGGCCGAATGTAAAACTGTTTTTT.

A word on this clonotype: It may be a read error: a sequence one base away is much more abundant. The gene calls are TRBV4-1 and TRBJ2-5; D is possibly TRBD1 or TRBD2 (6 bases each). CDR1 and CDR2 from the germline V gene are MGHRA and YSYEKL. V was cut by 5 bases and J by 9 bases, with 19 bases left in between. The CDR3 is 14 residues long. DNA of the CDR3: TGCGCCAGCAGCAATCGGGGGCTGGGGGAGGCCCAGTACTTC. It translates to CASSNRGLGEAQYF.

In its sample, this clonotype was seen once. This could be a read error, since a much larger clone is one nucleotide away. The genes are TRBV19 and TRBJ2-5, with D uncertain. The germline V gene has CDR1 LNHDA and CDR2 SQIVND (reference sequence). The germline V and J ends were trimmed by 0 bases and 2 bases, with 7 bases remaining between them. The CDR3 totals 14 residues. The DNA of the CDR3 is TGTGCCAGTAGTATAGAGGACGCTCAAGAGACCCAGTACTTC. Its translation: CASSIEDAQETQYF.

The J gene is TRBJ2-3, the V gene TRBV13; a weak D match, TRBD2 (6 bases). This CDR3 comprises 15 residues. Trimming removed 6 bases from V and 2 bases from J, with 15 bases in between. Germline CDR1 PRHDT, CDR2 FYEKMQ (reference sequence). CDR3 in DNA: TGTGCCAGCAGTCCACGGGACTTCGTCACAGATACGCAGTATTTT. It codes for CASSPRDFVTDTQYF.

The chain links TRBV5-1 to TRBJ2-7; 14 bases fit TRBD2. The V segment lost 3 bases and the J segment 2 bases; nucleotides outside the gene matches: 10. The length of the CDR3 is 18 residues. Germline V lookup: CDR1 SGHRS, CDR2 YFSETQ. CDR3: CASSSGGLAGALPYEQYF. The CDR3, as DNA: TGCGCCAGCAGCTCCGGGGGACTAGCGGGGGCCCTCCCCTACGAGCAGTACTTC.

V and J are TRBV20-1 and TRBJ1-1; D might be TRBD1 (5 bases). Germline CDR1 is DFQATT and CDR2 is SNEGSKA (reference sequence). The CDR3 extends over 13 amino acids. V was pared by 6 bases and J by 5 bases, with 16 bases between. The CDR3 here is CSAPRGGWTEAFF. Written as DNA, the CDR3 is TGCAGTGCCCCTCGTGGGGGTTGGACTGAAGCTTTCTTT.

This clonotype was seen repeatedly, ten times or more. The rearrangement joins TRBV12-3 or TRBV12-4 to TRBJ1-4; D gene unclear. This CDR3 contains 15 residues. Trimming took off 5 bases at V and 6 bases at J, with 16 bases between the two ends. The CDR3 protein is CASSAQNRADEKLFF. The CDR3 nucleotides are TGTGCCAGCAGTGCTCAGAATCGAGCGGATGAAAAACTGTTTTTT.

The CDR3 reads CASTPSSGANVLTF. The CDR3 bases are TGTGCCAGCACCCCCAGCTCTGGGGCCAACGTCCTGACTTTC. This chain joins TRBV19 and TRBJ2-6; D is undetermined. The CDR3 spans 14 residues. Trimming removed 9 bases from V and 0 bases from J, with 9 bases in between. CDR1 is LNHDA and CDR2 is SQIVND in the germline V gene (reference sequence).

V gene TRBV29-1 combines with J gene TRBJ1-6; no clear D gene. V lost 3 bases and J lost 7, with 13 bases in between. The CDR3 is 14 amino acids. Per the germline V gene, CDR1 is SQVTM and CDR2 is ANQGSEA. This chain's CDR3 is CSVEPVSWNSPLHF. DNA of the CDR3: TGCAGCGTTGAGCCCGTAAGCTGGAATTCACCCCTCCACTTT.

This clonotype was found many times. The V and J genes are TRBV9 and TRBJ2-7; no clear D gene. The CDR3 is 15 amino acids. V lost 0 bases and J lost 2, with 12 bases in between. Germline V lookup: CDR1 SGDLS, CDR2 YYNGEE. CDR3 DNA sequence: TGTGCCAGCAGCGTAGGTGGCAGGTCCCCCTACGAGCAGTACTTC. It is translated as CASSVGGRSPYEQYF.

This clonotype was found many times. The chain is built from TRBV7-8 and TRBJ2-7; 7 positions agree with TRBD1. This CDR3 comprises 13 residues. Trimming removed 5 bases from V and 3 bases from J; junction bases left unmatched: 4. Per germline, CDR1 SGHVS and CDR2 FQNEAQ. The CDR3 coding sequence is TGTGCCAGCAGCGGACAGGTGATCTACGAGCAGTACTTC. The encoded protein is CASSGQVIYEQYF.

CDR3 coding DNA: TGTGCCATCAGCCCGACAATGGAGTTAACGGGCTACACCTTC. It yields the protein CAISPTMELTGYTF. The chain combines TRBV10-3 with TRBJ1-2; D uncertain. The V gene lost 6 bases and the J gene lost 8 bases, with 19 bases spanning the gap. This CDR3 comprises 14 residues. Germline V gene data show CDR1 as ENHRY and CDR2 as SYGVKD.

This clonotype appeared many times. V and J are TRBV29-1 and TRBJ2-5; tentative D call: TRBD1 (6 bases). This CDR3 comprises 14 residues. Germline loops: CDR1 SQVTM, CDR2 ANQGSEA. V was pared by 4 bases and J by 5 bases, with 17 bases between. CDR3: CSVGWGRRVETQYF. The CDR3 region has the DNA TGCAGCGTTGGTTGGGGGCGAAGGGTGGAGACCCAGTACTTC.

The CDR3 nucleotides are TGCAGTGCTGACCGGGACGCTCCCACTGAAGCTTTCTTT. The encoded protein is CSADRDAPTEAFF. The J gene is TRBJ1-1, the V gene TRBV20-1; the D gene is possibly TRBD1 (5 bases). V was clipped by 5 bases and J by 4 bases, with 14 bases between them. Germline V gives CDR1 DFQATT, CDR2 SNEGSKA (reference sequence). CDR3 length: 13 residues.